This T cell receptor beta chain is drawn from a study of blood T cells in healthy people across ages. Whole-study results and caveats: The study regarded diversity estimates from one million T cells as underestimates.

With a J-beta primer mix and a sample-barcoded 5' primer, a second PCR ran about 7 to 12 cycles. Each of the cDNA molecules was tagged by a template-switch adaptor with 12 random nucleotides. Via MiXCR, TCRdb re-called the 5' RACE reads, giving one row per CDR3 protein. Counted here are under 850,000 distinct CDR3 sequences, 36% occurring once; the ten biggest clones make up 10% to 15%. Notes on this clonotype: The target antigen is unknown.

The CDR3 runs 15 residues. From germline, CDR1 is SGHRS and CDR2 YFSETQ. V dropped 0 bases and J dropped 1 base, with 10 bases sitting between them. The J gene is TRBJ1-1, the V gene TRBV5-1; D not certain. The sequence came from a man aged 18 to 30 in good health. The sequencing input was blood. The CDR3 coding sequence is TGCGCCAGCAGCTTGGACGGACCCCGGAACACTGAAGCTTTCTTT. It encodes CASSLDGPRNTEAFF. The variable domain in full, with the rest retrieved from reference TRBV5-1 and TRBJ1-1, is KAGVTQTPRYLIKTRGQQVTLSCSPISGHRSVSWYQQTPGQGLQFLFEYFSETQRNKGNFPGRFSGRQFSNSRSEMNVSTLELGDSALYLCASSLDGPRNTEAFFGQGTRLTVV.